The T cell receptor beta chain described here comes from a study of blood T cell repertoires in COVID-19. About the study: Samples of COVID-19 (acute and convalescent) were obtained from the United States, Italy and Spain. Sample material is recorded as cDNA or gDNA derived from T cells, B-cell-depleted T cells, or PBMCs.

Per the authors' pipeline: Reference gene primer amplification gave estimated nucleated cell counts. The table came from immunoSEQ multiplex PCR; TCRdb's copy has only in-frame clones and leaves some out. V, J and clone size reflect that table, while D and trimming were determined from the DNA. The profile shows 250,000 or so clones, roughly 87% of them singletons. This clone was recorded once. The germline V and J ends were trimmed by 1 base and 14 bases, with 18 bases remaining between them. Per germline, CDR1 LGHDT and CDR2 YNNKEL (reference sequence). The CDR3 length is 14 residues. This rearrangement joins TRBV3-1 (or the pseudogene TRBV3-2) to TRBJ2-1; the D gene is possibly TRBD2 (5 bases). The TCR comes from a woman aged 40-49 years who had recovered from COVID-19. Sequencing was done on a sample of peripheral blood. CDR3 DNA sequence: TGTGCCAGCAGCCAAGTAGTTACCTCTCCGGAGGAGTTCTTC. Translation: CASSQVVTSPEEFF.